Listed below are T cell receptor beta chains from one sample, sequenced in a study of blood T cells in healthy people across ages. Using its own MiXCR run on the 5' RACE reads, TCRdb lists one record per CDR3 protein. The table records approximately 800,000 distinct CDR3 sequences, just over 55% of them present only once. The material sequenced was blood. Every receptor here comes from a man in his forties or fifties in good health. Each CDR3 is given with its conserved first and last residue. The D gene is left open where the match is weak. Clone size appears in some rows only: once, few, many, or a class for an expanded clone.

v_gene: TRBV24-1; j_gene: TRBJ2-7; abundance: few; d_gene: -; CDR3aa: CATSDRRDYEQYF; CDR3nt: TGTGCCACCAGTGATCGCAGGGACTACGAGCAGTACTTC
v_gene: TRBV5-1; j_gene: TRBJ2-2; abundance: -; d_gene: TRBD1; CDR3aa: CATAGQGNTGELFF; CDR3nt: TGCGCCACCGCGGGACAGGGGAACACCGGGGAGCTGTTTTTT
v_gene: TRBV30; j_gene: TRBJ1-6; abundance: many; d_gene: -; CDR3aa: CAWRDSYNSPLHF; CDR3nt: TGTGCCTGGAGGGACAGTTATAATTCACCCCTCCACTTT
v_gene: TRBV20-1; j_gene: TRBJ2-5; abundance: few; d_gene: -; CDR3aa: CSARAESGETQYF; CDR3nt: TGCAGTGCTAGAGCAGAGTCGGGAGAGACCCAGTACTTC
v_gene: TRBV7-2; j_gene: TRBJ2-7; abundance: -; d_gene: -; CDR3aa: CASSEWGGSYEQYF; CDR3nt: TGTGCCAGCAGCGAGTGGGGCGGCTCCTACGAGCAGTACTTC
v_gene: TRBV20-1; j_gene: TRBJ2-1; abundance: large; d_gene: -; CDR3aa: CSASHWGENEQFF; CDR3nt: TGCAGTGCCTCACATTGGGGGGAAAATGAGCAGTTCTTC
v_gene: TRBV28; j_gene: TRBJ2-7; abundance: -; d_gene: TRBD2; CDR3aa: CASTLWARGSTYEQYF; CDR3nt: TGTGCCAGCACCCTTTGGGCGCGGGGGAGTACCTACGAGCAGTACTTC
v_gene: TRBV4-2; j_gene: TRBJ1-4; abundance: -; d_gene: -; CDR3aa: CASSQEGIGTNEKLFF; CDR3nt: TGTGCCAGCAGCCAAGAAGGAATTGGGACTAATGAAAAACTGTTTTTT
v_gene: TRBV7-2; j_gene: TRBJ1-2; abundance: -; d_gene: TRBD1; CDR3aa: CASSLGQGEGGYTF; CDR3nt: TGTGCCAGCAGCTTAGGACAGGGAGAAGGCGGCTACACCTTC
v_gene: TRBV7-6; j_gene: TRBJ2-5; abundance: -; d_gene: -; CDR3aa: CASSLGFLTQETQYF; CDR3nt: TGTGCCAGCAGCTTAGGTTTCCTGACTCAAGAGACCCAGTACTTC
v_gene: TRBV5-1; j_gene: TRBJ2-2; abundance: -; d_gene: -; CDR3aa: CASAATEVTGELFF; CDR3nt: TGCGCCAGCGCGGCGACAGAAGTTACCGGGGAGCTGTTTTTT
v_gene: TRBV6-2/TRBV6-3; j_gene: TRBJ1-6; abundance: -; d_gene: TRBD1; CDR3aa: CASSYSRGQDNSPLHF; CDR3nt: TGTGCCAGCAGTTACTCGCGTGGACAGGATAATTCACCCCTCCACTTT
v_gene: TRBV9; j_gene: TRBJ1-5; abundance: -; d_gene: -; CDR3aa: CASNVGGAYNQPQHF; CDR3nt: TGTGCCAGCAACGTCGGGGGGGCTTACAATCAGCCCCAGCATTTT
v_gene: TRBV9; j_gene: TRBJ2-6; abundance: few; d_gene: TRBD1; CDR3aa: CASSVGQGKGGANVLTF; CDR3nt: TGTGCCAGCAGCGTGGGACAGGGAAAGGGTGGGGCCAACGTCCTGACTTTC
v_gene: TRBV20-1; j_gene: TRBJ2-7; abundance: -; d_gene: -; CDR3aa: CSAGPRDKIYEQYF; CDR3nt: TGCAGTGCTGGGCCTCGGGACAAGATATACGAGCAGTACTTC
v_gene: TRBV6-2/TRBV6-3; j_gene: TRBJ2-4; abundance: once; d_gene: TRBD1; CDR3aa: CASSFLSRDRGLAKNIQYF; CDR3nt: TGTGCCAGCAGTTTTTTATCCCGGGACAGGGGTCTAGCCAAAAACATTCAGTACTTC
v_gene: TRBV18; j_gene: TRBJ2-5; abundance: many; d_gene: -; CDR3aa: CASSPGHREETQYF; CDR3nt: TGTGCCAGCTCACCAGGGCATAGAGAAGAGACCCAGTACTTC
v_gene: TRBV29-1; j_gene: TRBJ2-7; abundance: -; d_gene: TRBD2; CDR3aa: CSVTSGKEQYF; CDR3nt: TGCAGCGTGACTAGCGGAAAAGAGCAGTACTTC
v_gene: TRBV7-9; j_gene: TRBJ1-6; abundance: few; d_gene: -; CDR3aa: CASSLAVSYNSPLHF; CDR3nt: TGTGCCAGCAGCTTAGCGGTATCCTATAATTCACCCCTCCACTTT
v_gene: TRBV24-1; j_gene: TRBJ2-7; abundance: -; d_gene: -; CDR3aa: CATSDLRTDEQYF; CDR3nt: TGTGCCACCAGTGACCTGCGGACAGACGAGCAGTACTTC
v_gene: TRBV11-2; j_gene: TRBJ2-3; abundance: few; d_gene: TRBD1; CDR3aa: CASSLTGGVSTDTQYF; CDR3nt: TGTGCCAGCAGCCTAACAGGGGGCGTTAGCACAGATACGCAGTATTTT
v_gene: TRBV5-1; j_gene: TRBJ2-3; abundance: -; d_gene: -; CDR3aa: CASRTGPSTDTQYF; CDR3nt: TGCGCCAGCAGAACAGGCCCTAGCACAGATACGCAGTATTTT
v_gene: TRBV28; j_gene: TRBJ2-7; abundance: few; d_gene: TRBD1; CDR3aa: CASGGQESSYEQYF; CDR3nt: TGTGCCTCCGGGGGACAGGAGAGCTCCTACGAGCAGTACTTC
v_gene: TRBV5-1; j_gene: TRBJ2-1; abundance: -; d_gene: TRBD2; CDR3aa: CASSLPGLAGATNEQFF; CDR3nt: TGCGCCAGCAGCTTACCGGGACTAGCGGGAGCCACGAATGAGCAGTTCTTC
v_gene: TRBV4-2; j_gene: TRBJ2-6; abundance: -; d_gene: -; CDR3aa: CASSQARGRLSGANVLTF; CDR3nt: TGTGCCAGCAGCCAAGCAAGGGGTCGCCTCTCTGGGGCCAACGTCCTGACTTTC
v_gene: TRBV25-1; j_gene: TRBJ2-7; abundance: -; d_gene: TRBD1; CDR3aa: CASSDPGQGIYEQYF; CDR3nt: TGTGCCAGCAGTGACCCGGGACAGGGAATCTACGAGCAGTACTTC
v_gene: TRBV27; j_gene: TRBJ2-3; abundance: few; d_gene: -; CDR3aa: CASSLSTSTDTQYF; CDR3nt: TGTGCCAGCAGTTTATCCACGAGCACAGATACGCAGTATTTT
v_gene: TRBV27; j_gene: TRBJ2-7; abundance: few; d_gene: -; CDR3aa: CASGMGSYEQYF; CDR3nt: TGTGCCAGCGGGATGGGCTCCTACGAGCAGTACTTC